The next 13 T cell receptor beta chains were all read from a single sample in a study of shared clonotypes between healthy human individuals. Sequenced by immunoSEQ multiplex PCR; TCRdb stores in-frame clones only, minus some. The top ten clones hold more than 0.95% of a sample with about 2 million clones, less than 95% of them seen once. CD45RO-negative CD8 cells positively selected for CCR7 made up the naive population, which excluded terminally differentiated effector memory CD45RA+ cells. Material: naive CD8+ T cells sorted from blood. The source is a man aged 18 to 35 in good health.

The genes are TRBV5-1 and TRBJ2-3; D may be TRBD1 or TRBD2 (6 bases each). CDR3 length equals 12 residues. Germline loops: CDR1 SGHRS, CDR2 YFSETQ. V was shortened by 7 bases and J by 4 bases, with 10 bases between the two germline ends. The CDR3 nucleotides read TGCGCCAGCCGGAGGGGGGCAGATACGCAGTATTTT. Its translation is CASRRGADTQYF.

The CDR3 loop reads CASSLWGQMNTEAFF. The CDR3 DNA reads TGTGCCAGCAGCTTATGGGGACAGATGAACACTGAAGCTTTCTTT. The V call is TRBV11-2, the J call TRBJ1-1; 7 nucleotides agree with TRBD1. The V and J ends lost 2 bases and 0 bases, in that order; junction bases with no gene match: 3. The CDR3 consists of 15 residues. CDR1 is SGHAT and CDR2 is FQNNGV in the germline V gene.

This clone was counted a single time. V gene TRBV5-6 combines with J gene TRBJ2-7; a possible D gene is TRBD2 (6 bases). The germline V and J ends were trimmed by 4 bases and 3 bases, with 14 bases remaining between them. CDR3 length equals 14 residues. Germline assignment: CDR1 SGHDT and CDR2 YYEEEE. The CDR3 DNA reads TGTGCCAGCAGCCCGTCGCTAGCGATCTACGAGCAGTACTTC. Its protein is CASSPSLAIYEQYF.

As concerns this clone: The sample holds other DNA sequences that translate to the same CDR3. V and J are TRBV5-4 and TRBJ2-7; D gene unclear. This CDR3 is 13 amino acids long. V lost 0 bases and J lost 1, with 5 bases in between. Germline CDR1 is SGHNT and CDR2 is YYREEE (reference sequence). Written as DNA, the CDR3 is TGTGCCAGCAGCTTGGACAATTCCTACGAGCAGTACTTC. Its protein product is CASSLDNSYEQYF.

The chain is built from TRBV9 and TRBJ1-2; 9 positions match TRBD1. Germline values: CDR1 SGDLS, CDR2 YYNGEE. V shed 0 bases and J 8 bases; nucleotides not matched to a gene: 17. CDR3 length: 18 residues. In nucleotides, the CDR3 is TGTGCCAGCAGCGTAGTATCGCAAGGCGGAAACAGGGGGCGCGGCTACACCTTC. Protein sequence: CASSVVSQGGNRGRGYTF.

The chain links TRBV7-9 to TRBJ2-2; D remains ambiguous. Trimming shortened V by 6 bases and J by 4 bases, and 12 bases separated the two germline ends. This CDR3 has 14 amino acids. Germline V gene lookup returns CDR1 SEHNR and CDR2 FQNEAQ (reference sequence). DNA for the CDR3: TGTGCCAGCAGTCCCGGCCGGGTCACCGGGGAGCTGTTTTTT. Amino acid sequence: CASSPGRVTGELFF.

The chain employs TRBV12-5 and TRBJ1-2; 10 positions match TRBD1. V shed 7 bases, J shed 0 bases, and the junction held 8 bases outside the gene matches. The CDR3 has 16 residues. Germline lookup yields CDR1 LGHNT and CDR2 FRNRAP. CDR3 sequence reads: CASAMGQGRANYGYTF. The CDR3, as DNA: TGTGCTAGTGCCATGGGACAGGGGCGGGCTAACTATGGCTACACCTTC.

The V gene is TRBV6-1, the J gene TRBJ2-3, with 8 nucleotides matching TRBD1. Per the germline V gene, CDR1 is MNHNS and CDR2 is SASEGT. Trimming at V came to 4 bases and at J to 5 bases, leaving 5 bases not matched to a gene. CDR3 size: 14 residues. CDR3 amino acids: CASSAQGVVDTQYF. For the CDR3, the DNA is TGTGCCAGCAGTGCACAGGGGGTGGTAGATACGCAGTATTTT.

The chain recombines TRBV28 with TRBJ2-5, with unresolved D. V dropped 7 bases and J dropped 5 bases, with 17 bases sitting between them. This CDR3 region has 14 residues. The germline gives CDR1 MDHEN, CDR2 SYDVKM. In nucleotides, the CDR3 is TGTGCCAGCACCCTGGAAAACCACGGGGAGACCCAGTACTTC. Translating gives CASTLENHGETQYF.

V is TRBV28 and J is TRBJ2-7; a weak D match, TRBD1 (6 bases). Trimming removed 5 bases at V and 0 bases at J, with 20 bases between. This CDR3 is built from 17 residues. Germline values: CDR1 MDHEN, CDR2 SYDVKM. In DNA, the CDR3 is TGTGCCAGCAGTGTTACAGGGATCCAGGCCCTCTCCTACGAGCAGTACTTC. This codes for CASSVTGIQALSYEQYF.

The CDR3 bases are TGTGCCAGCAGCTGGGCGGAGTGGGACGAGCAGTACTTC. It encodes CASSWAEWDEQYF. V usage is TRBV27 and J usage is TRBJ2-7; no definite D call. Trimming shortened V by 6 bases and J by 5 bases, and 14 bases separated the two germline ends. The CDR3 loop spans 13 amino acids. Germline values: CDR1 MNHEY, CDR2 SMNVEV (reference sequence).

V and J are TRBV5-8 and TRBJ2-1; D might be TRBD2 (7 bases). With 0 bases removed from V and 2 bases from J, the gap between germline ends came to 9 bases. This CDR3 is 15 amino acids long. Germline CDR1 reads SGHTS; CDR2 reads YDEGEE. DNA of the CDR3: TGTGCCAGCAGCTTGGCGGGGGGCGCCTACAATGAGCAGTTCTTC. This encodes CASSLAGGAYNEQFF.

This clone was recorded once. The sample carries other DNA sequences with the same CDR3. The CDR3 coding sequence is TGTGCCAGCAGTTTCCGGCTAACAGATACGCAGTATTTT. Translated, it gives CASSFRLTDTQYF. This sequence joins TRBV28 and TRBJ2-3; no clear D gene. V shed 3 bases and J shed 3 bases, with 7 bases lying between them. CDR1 and CDR2 (germline): MDHEN, SYDVKM. The CDR3 extends over 13 amino acids.